This is a list of T cell receptor beta chains from one sample in a study of T cells in tumors after PD-1 blockade. Sequencing used immunoSEQ multiplex PCR; TCRdb keeps in-frame clones, though not all of them. This sample has about 7,600 clones, with around three fifths found just once. Sequences were derived from tumor tissue, sampled after anti-PD-1 treatment. The receptors stem from a human donor with basal cell carcinoma. The CDR3 runs from the conserved cysteine through the conserved F or W. The order of the fields is clone size, V gene, J gene, D gene, CDR3 DNA, CDR3 protein. D genes are given only for firm matches. The size of a clone is reported for some rows only, either as once, few or many, or as a class for expanded clones.

size: once; V: TRBV3-1/TRBV3-2; J: TRBJ2-7; D: TRBD2; DNA: TGTGCCAGCAGCCAAGAGCCGCCCCTAGCGGGGGTGACCTACGAGCAGTACTTC; CDR3: CASSQEPPLAGVTYEQYF
size: NA; V: TRBV10-3; J: TRBJ2-2; D: TRBD1; DNA: TGTGCCATCAGCCCCGGGACAGGGACCACCGGGGAGCTGTTTTTT; CDR3: CAISPGTGTTGELFF
size: NA; V: TRBV29-1; J: TRBJ2-3; D: TRBD2; DNA: TGCAGCGTCGAGACTAGCGGGGTTTTTTCAGATACGCAGTATTTT; CDR3: CSVETSGVFSDTQYF
size: NA; V: TRBV2; J: TRBJ1-2; D: NA; DNA: TGTGCCAGCAGTGGTACTCGGCAGACTAACTATGGCTACACCTTC; CDR3: CASSGTRQTNYGYTF
size: few; V: TRBV6-4; J: TRBJ2-2; D: NA; DNA: TGTGCCAGCAGTGAACAGGGCGTCGACACCGGGGAGCTGTTTTTT; CDR3: CASSEQGVDTGELFF
size: NA; V: TRBV19; J: TRBJ2-6; D: NA; DNA: TGTGCCAGTAGCATGGGGGCAGGTGGGATTTCCAGCTCTGGGGCCAACGTCCTGACTTTC; CDR3: CASSMGAGGISSSGANVLTF
size: few; V: TRBV19; J: TRBJ2-7; D: NA; DNA: TGTGCCAGTAGTAAAGGGTTGAGGGGCGATACCTACGAGCAGTACTTC; CDR3: CASSKGLRGDTYEQYF
size: few; V: TRBV5-1; J: TRBJ2-7; D: TRBD1; DNA: TGCGCCAGCAGGATTAACCCGGGACAGGGGTCCTACGAGCAGTACTTC; CDR3: CASRINPGQGSYEQYF
size: NA; V: TRBV3-1/TRBV3-2; J: TRBJ2-7; D: NA; DNA: TGTGCCAGCAGCCAGCCCCCCGTCTACGAGCAGTACTTC; CDR3: CASSQPPVYEQYF
size: NA; V: TRBV5-6; J: TRBJ1-1; D: NA; DNA: TGTGCCAGCAGCTTGAGCCGCGGGAACACTGAAGCTTTCTTT; CDR3: CASSLSRGNTEAFF
size: once; V: TRBV2; J: TRBJ1-2; D: NA; DNA: TGTGCCAGCAGCGGGGGTGGCTATGGCTACACCTTC; CDR3: CASSGGGYGYTF